Presented here are 18 T cell receptor beta chains from one specimen sequenced in a study of T cells in Graves' hyperthyroidism and ophthalmopathy. RNA transcripts served as the template for amplifying TCR beta CDR3 regions. TCR CDR3 underwent first-round RT-PCR with the HTBI primer set. A single record per CDR3 protein comes from TCRdb applying MiXCR to the multiplex PCR reads. The data contain around 690,000 distinct CDR3 sequences, around a sixth of them singletons. The sequenced material came from blood. These receptors were obtained from a man over 45 with Graves' hyperthyroidism.

A remark on this clonotype: This may stem from a read error, because a much larger clone lies one nucleotide away. CDR3 sequence: CVSRGDSSSYEQYF. The CDR3 nucleotides read TGTGTCAGCAGGGGGGACAGCAGCTCCTACGAGCAGTACTTC. The gene calls are TRBV12-3 or TRBV12-4 and TRBJ2-7, with D perhaps matching TRBD1 (7 bases). The CDR3 is 14 amino acids.

This clonotype was counted at least ten times. The chain employs TRBV11-2 and TRBJ2-5; 7 nucleotides agree with TRBD2. The junction had 3 bases not matched to a gene; V was cut back by 2 bases and J by 0 bases. The CDR3 length is 15 residues. Germline lookup yields CDR1 SGHAT and CDR2 FQNNGV. The DNA of the CDR3 is TGTGCCAGCAGCTTACAGGGAGGGTACCAAGAGACCCAGTACTTC. Translation gives CASSLQGGYQETQYF.

The chain employs TRBV11-1 and TRBJ2-7; perhaps TRBD1 as D (6 bases). The CDR3 is made up of 14 amino acids. The ends were cut back, 2 bases at V and 3 bases at J, with 11 bases in the middle. Germline-derived CDR1 and CDR2 are SGHAT and FQDESV (reference sequence). CDR3 nucleotide sequence: TGTGCCAGCAGCTTAAGGGACAAGGACTACGAGCAGTACTTC. The encoded protein is CASSLRDKDYEQYF.

The sample holds a few counts of this clonotype. The V call is TRBV12-5, the J call TRBJ1-3; D is perhaps TRBD1 (6 bases). With 3 bases removed from V and 0 bases from J, the gap between germline ends came to 15 bases. This CDR3 has 17 amino acids. Germline CDR1 and CDR2: LGHNT and FRNRAP. The CDR3 nucleotides read TGTGCTAGTGGTTTCTCGACAGGAGCCCACTCTGGAAACACCATATATTTT. Encoded protein: CASGFSTGAHSGNTIYF.

This clonotype was found a few times. The chain uses TRBV25-1 and TRBJ2-2; D is perhaps TRBD1 (5 bases). This CDR3 region has 18 residues. The V gene lost 4 bases and the J gene lost 3 bases, with 21 bases spanning the gap. Germline CDR1 reads MGHDK; CDR2 reads SYGVNS. This CDR3 reads CASSGPSSVLGDTGELFF. In DNA, the CDR3 is TGTGCCAGCAGTGGCCCTTCTTCGGTCTTAGGGGACACCGGGGAGCTGTTTTTT.

V gene TRBV7-9 combines with J gene TRBJ1-1; D is unclear. The V end was cut by 1 base, the J end by 5 bases, with 11 bases between. CDR1 is SEHNR and CDR2 is FQNEAQ in the germline V gene (reference sequence). CDR3 length: 14 residues. The CDR3 here is CASSLGVAGTEAFF. The DNA for the CDR3 is TGTGCCAGCAGCTTAGGCGTTGCCGGGACTGAAGCTTTCTTT.

This clonotype has ten or more counts. This chain uses TRBV9 with TRBJ2-1, with D hard to call. Germline assignment: CDR1 SGDLS and CDR2 YYNGEE. V was cut by 0 bases and J by 0 bases, with 10 bases left in between. The CDR3 is 16 amino acids. The CDR3 protein is CASSVDPGSSYNEQFF. CDR3 nucleotides: TGTGCCAGCAGCGTAGACCCGGGCAGCTCCTACAATGAGCAGTTCTTC.

The J gene is TRBJ2-1, the V gene TRBV2; 8 positions agree with TRBD2. The germline V gene has CDR1 SNHLY and CDR2 FYNNEI. This CDR3 region has 15 residues. V shed 3 bases, J shed 4 bases, and the junction held 5 bases outside the gene matches. CDR3 protein: CASSESLAVYNEQFF. The DNA of the CDR3 is TGTGCCAGCAGTGAGTCACTAGCGGTTTACAATGAGCAGTTCTTC.

This clonotype was picked up many times. As DNA, the CDR3 is TGTGCCATCAGTGGTGGCGGGGCGAACCAAGAGACCCAGTACTTC. Protein product: CAISGGGANQETQYF. The chain has TRBV10-3 and TRBJ2-5, with TRBD2 as a possible D gene (6 bases). This CDR3 is built from 15 residues. Germline CDR1 reads ENHRY; CDR2 reads SYGVKD. The germline V and J ends were trimmed by 4 bases and 0 bases, with 12 bases remaining between them.

The chain joins TRBV7-6 to TRBJ1-3; a possible D gene is TRBD1 (5 bases). The CDR3 has 13 amino acids. CDR1 is SGHVS and CDR2 is FNYEAQ in the germline V gene. V shed 5 bases and J shed 3 bases, with 8 bases lying between them. The CDR3 spells CASSLRDGNTIYF. CDR3 nucleotide sequence: TGTGCCAGCAGCCTCAGGGATGGAAACACCATATATTTT.

This clonotype was detected only a few times. This chain uses TRBV7-2 with TRBJ1-1, with 8 bases identical to TRBD1. V gave up 6 bases and J gave up 6 bases; unmatched junction bases: 3. CDR1 SGHTA and CDR2 FQGNSA come from the germline V gene. CDR3 length: 12 amino acids. CDR3 DNA: TGTGCCAGCAGTCCAGGGGGCCCTGAAGCTTTCTTT. Its protein is CASSPGGPEAFF.

Ten or more counts support this clonotype. The chain has TRBV9 and TRBJ2-1; tentatively, D is TRBD1 (5 bases). This CDR3 has 14 amino acids. Germline V gives CDR1 SGDLS, CDR2 YYNGEE. V was clipped by 0 bases and J by 6 bases, with 10 bases between them. Here the CDR3 DNA reads TGTGCCAGCAGCGTAGGAAGGACAATCAATGAGCAGTTCTTC. Amino acid sequence: CASSVGRTINEQFF.

This clonotype has ten or more counts. The V and J genes are TRBV28 and TRBJ1-3; no clear D. Germline-derived CDR1 and CDR2 are MDHEN and SYDVKM. This CDR3 is 20 amino acids long. V was trimmed by 6 bases and J by 1 base, leaving 28 bases between them. This chain's CDR3 is CASSPTPTVSQGRSGNTIYF. The DNA for the CDR3 is TGTGCCAGCAGCCCCACTCCGACCGTCTCGCAAGGAAGATCTGGAAACACCATATATTTT.

The V call is TRBV28, the J call TRBJ2-1; 10 bases agree with TRBD1. The CDR3 has 17 residues. The germline V gene has CDR1 MDHEN and CDR2 SYDVKM. Losses at the gene ends were 3 bases for V and 3 bases for J; bases not matched to a gene: 8. Here the CDR3 reads CASSFPAGQGNYNEQFF. CDR3 DNA sequence: TGTGCCAGCAGTTTTCCCGCGGGACAGGGGAACTACAATGAGCAGTTCTTC.

J is TRBJ2-1 and V is TRBV7-9; 7 bases are shared with TRBD1. The CDR3 has 17 residues. Germline lookup yields CDR1 SEHNR and CDR2 FQNEAQ (reference sequence). V was pared by 4 bases and J by 4 bases, with 13 bases of the junction left unmatched. The CDR3, as DNA: TGTGCCAGCAGCTCCCCCCACCTCGGGACAGCATACAATGAGCAGTTCTTC. Translated, it gives CASSSPHLGTAYNEQFF.

The gene calls are TRBV7-2 and TRBJ1-6, with no clear D. Germline loops: CDR1 SGHTA, CDR2 FQGNSA. This CDR3 is built from 17 residues. V was clipped by 1 base and J by 0 bases, with 10 bases between them. CDR3 region: CASSLDGWGSYNSPLHF. The CDR3 region has the DNA TGTGCCAGCAGCTTAGATGGTTGGGGCTCCTATAATTCACCCCTCCACTTT.

The sample holds a few counts of this clonotype. In DNA form, the CDR3 reads TGCAGTGCTAGAGATGCACTAGCCAATGAGCAGTTCTTC. Its translation is CSARDALANEQFF. The J gene is TRBJ2-1, the V gene TRBV20-1; D perhaps matches TRBD2 (6 bases). V shed 0 bases and J shed 6 bases, with 9 bases lying between them. There are 13 residues in the CDR3. CDR1 and CDR2 from the germline V gene are DFQATT and SNEGSKA (reference sequence).

The chain couples TRBV11-2 to TRBJ2-3; maybe TRBD2 (5 bases). V was pared by 1 base and J by 2 bases, with 13 bases between. The CDR3 spans 16 residues. Germline lookup yields CDR1 SGHAT and CDR2 FQNNGV. The DNA of the CDR3 is TGTGCCAGCAGCTTAGTGGAGCGGAGCTACACAGATACGCAGTATTTT. Translating gives CASSLVERSYTDTQYF.